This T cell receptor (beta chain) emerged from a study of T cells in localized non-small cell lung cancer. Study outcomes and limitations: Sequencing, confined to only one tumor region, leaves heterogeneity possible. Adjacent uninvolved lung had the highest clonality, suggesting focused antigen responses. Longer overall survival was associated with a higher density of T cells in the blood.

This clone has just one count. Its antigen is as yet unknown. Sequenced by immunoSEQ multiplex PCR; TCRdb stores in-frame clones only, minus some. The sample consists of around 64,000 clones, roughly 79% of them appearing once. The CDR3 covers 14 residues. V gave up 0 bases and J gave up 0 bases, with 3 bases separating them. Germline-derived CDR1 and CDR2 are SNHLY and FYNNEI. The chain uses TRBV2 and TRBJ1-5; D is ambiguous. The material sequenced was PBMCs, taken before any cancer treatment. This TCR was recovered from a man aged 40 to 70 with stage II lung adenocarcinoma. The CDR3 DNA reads TGTGCCAGCAGTGAAGCATATAGCAATCAGCCCCAGCATTTT. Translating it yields CASSEAYSNQPQHF.